Given below is one TCR beta chain in context. Its antigen is unknown. Sequenced by immunoSEQ multiplex PCR; TCRdb stores in-frame clones only, minus some. The sample carries 800,000 to 1,200,000 clones, around three quarters recorded once. In the CD4+ fraction, cells were divided into CD45RA+ naive and CD45RA-negative memory subsets. This entry comes from a study of shared clonotypes between healthy human individuals. Germline V gives CDR1 SGDLS, CDR2 YYNGEE. Trimming took 2 bases from V and 6 from J; bases not matched to a gene: 10. The CDR3 is 17 residues long. Findings and limits, study-wide: Researchers found naive subsets generally carried larger estimated richness than memory subsets.

This TCR was sampled from a man aged 18 to 30 in good health. Some clones in this sample may be carry-over from other donors' samples. The chain joins TRBV9 to TRBJ2-2; the match to TRBD2 covers 10 bases. The sample comprised memory CD4+ T cells from PBMCs. The subset is: CD45RA-negative fraction. The DNA of the CDR3 is TGTGCCAGCAGCGTCAGTAGCTCCCTAGCGGGAGCCGGGGAGCTGTTTTTT. Encoded protein: CASSVSSSLAGAGELFF.